This paragraph covers one T cell receptor beta chain sequence. Assay used: immunoSEQ multiplex PCR; TCRdb lists only in-frame clones, some missing. In the table there are about 82,000 clones, under 80% of which are singletons. Seattle patients were enrolled during active infection and followed longitudinally. The V gene end was trimmed by 2 bases and the J gene end by 0 bases; junction bases not matched to a gene: 8. The CDR3 length is 18 residues. The germline CDR1 and CDR2 sequences are SGHRS and YFSETQ. The data were taken from a study of blood T cell repertoires in COVID-19. In the study overall: Acute and convalescent COVID-19 samples came from the United States, Italy and Spain. T cells, B-cell-depleted T cells, or PBMCs supplied cDNA or gDNA.

The clonotype originates from a man aged 55 to 70 with COVID-19, enrolled during active disease. Material for sequencing was peripheral blood. The V call is TRBV5-1, the J call TRBJ2-3, with 11 bases fitting TRBD2. The CDR3 region has the DNA TGCGCCAGCAGCTTTCTAGCGGGGGGTGCCTCTAGCACAGATACGCAGTATTTT. It specifies CASSFLAGGASSTDTQYF.